A selection of T cell receptor beta chains follows, all from one sample in a study of somatic mutations in cytotoxic T cells in rheumatoid arthritis. Assay: immunoSEQ multiplex PCR; the TCRdb copy retains only in-frame clones and omits some. The sample lists 13,000 to 15,000 clones; around 68% were seen once. Specimen: CD8+ T cells sorted from blood. The receptors originated from an adult with rheumatoid arthritis. Each CDR3 is given with its conserved first and last residue. The D gene is left open where the match is weak. Only some rows state a clone size, as once, few, many or a class for expanded clones.

v_call: TRBV19
d_call: -
clone_size: -
j_call: TRBJ2-7
cdr3_nt: TGTGCCAGTAGCGAACAGGGTCCCTACGAGCAGTACTTC
cdr3_aa: CASSEQGPYEQYF

v_call: TRBV30
d_call: TRBD1
clone_size: -
j_call: TRBJ2-7
cdr3_nt: TGTGCCTGGAGAGGTGGACAGGGCTACGAGCAGTACTTC
cdr3_aa: CAWRGGQGYEQYF

v_call: TRBV2
d_call: -
clone_size: -
j_call: TRBJ2-3
cdr3_nt: TGTGCCAGCAGTGCCGGTCGGGCGACCAATCGACCTAACACAGATACGCAGTATTTT
cdr3_aa: CASSAGRATNRPNTDTQYF

v_call: TRBV15
d_call: -
clone_size: -
j_call: TRBJ1-6
cdr3_nt: TGTGCCACCAGCAGGGACCGGGACCTCTATAATTCACCCCTCCACTTT
cdr3_aa: CATSRDRDLYNSPLHF

v_call: TRBV7-2
d_call: TRBD1
clone_size: -
j_call: TRBJ2-1
cdr3_nt: TGTGCCAGCAGCTTGCAGGGGGCCGATGAGCAGTTCTTC
cdr3_aa: CASSLQGADEQFF

v_call: TRBV7-6
d_call: -
clone_size: -
j_call: TRBJ1-1
cdr3_nt: TGTGCCAGCAGCTTAGGATCGGCGGGGGGCGCGACTGAAGCTTTCTTT
cdr3_aa: CASSLGSAGGATEAFF

v_call: TRBV10-2
d_call: -
clone_size: -
j_call: TRBJ1-2
cdr3_nt: TGCGCCAGCAGTCCAGGGTATACTAACTATGGCTACACCTTC
cdr3_aa: CASSPGYTNYGYTF

v_call: TRBV19
d_call: TRBD1
clone_size: -
j_call: TRBJ1-1
cdr3_nt: TGTGCCAGTAGTTTCTACAGGGGTGGGACTGAAGCTTTCTTT
cdr3_aa: CASSFYRGGTEAFF

v_call: TRBV6-6
d_call: TRBD1
clone_size: -
j_call: TRBJ1-2
cdr3_nt: TGTGCCAGCAGGACAGGGGGAAATGGCTACACCTTC
cdr3_aa: CASRTGGNGYTF

v_call: TRBV4-1
d_call: -
clone_size: -
j_call: TRBJ2-3
cdr3_nt: TGCGCCAGCAGCCAAGGGGGGATGGCAGATACGCAGTATTTT
cdr3_aa: CASSQGGMADTQYF

v_call: TRBV2
d_call: -
clone_size: -
j_call: TRBJ1-4
cdr3_nt: TGTGCCAGCAGGGCGGCCACAACTAATGAAAAACTGTTTTTT
cdr3_aa: CASRAATTNEKLFF

v_call: TRBV29-1
d_call: TRBD2
clone_size: -
j_call: TRBJ2-7
cdr3_nt: TGCAGCGTCCTAGGCGGGACTAGCTCCTACGAGCAGTACTTC
cdr3_aa: CSVLGGTSSYEQYF

v_call: TRBV28
d_call: TRBD1
clone_size: -
j_call: TRBJ1-5
cdr3_nt: TGTGCCAGCGGAGCGCCGGGACAGGGAAACAATCAGCCCCAGCATTTT
cdr3_aa: CASGAPGQGNNQPQHF

v_call: TRBV19
d_call: TRBD1
clone_size: medium-sized
j_call: TRBJ2-7
cdr3_nt: TGTGCCAGTAGTATCGGACAGGGGGTCTACGAGCAGTACTTC
cdr3_aa: CASSIGQGVYEQYF

v_call: TRBV2
d_call: TRBD1
clone_size: -
j_call: TRBJ1-5
cdr3_nt: TGTGCCAGCACCCCCGGCCGGGACAGGGACCATCAGCCCCAGCATTTT
cdr3_aa: CASTPGRDRDHQPQHF

v_call: TRBV7-9
d_call: TRBD1
clone_size: -
j_call: TRBJ1-2
cdr3_nt: TGTGCCAGCAGCGGGGGGCCACAGGGGGCGAATGGCTACACCTTC
cdr3_aa: CASSGGPQGANGYTF

v_call: TRBV19
d_call: TRBD2
clone_size: -
j_call: TRBJ2-1
cdr3_nt: TGTGCCAGTAGGGAACTAGCGGGGGGGCATGAGCAGTTCTTC
cdr3_aa: CASRELAGGHEQFF

v_call: TRBV4-1
d_call: TRBD1
clone_size: -
j_call: TRBJ2-1
cdr3_nt: TGCGCCAGCAGCCAATCCGACAGGGGAGGATACAATGAGCAGTTCTTC
cdr3_aa: CASSQSDRGGYNEQFF

v_call: TRBV29-1
d_call: TRBD2
clone_size: -
j_call: TRBJ2-7
cdr3_nt: TGCAGCGTTGAAGGGGGAGGGACTTACGAGCAGTACTTC
cdr3_aa: CSVEGGGTYEQYF

v_call: TRBV7-9
d_call: TRBD1
clone_size: -
j_call: TRBJ1-5
cdr3_nt: TGTGCCAGCAGCTTATTCGGGACAGGGGGCAATCAGCCCCAGCATTTT
cdr3_aa: CASSLFGTGGNQPQHF

v_call: TRBV11-2
d_call: -
clone_size: -
j_call: TRBJ2-7
cdr3_nt: TGTGCCGTGAGGACCGGTCCCGGCGAGCAGTACTTC
cdr3_aa: CAVRTGPGEQYF

v_call: TRBV18
d_call: -
clone_size: -
j_call: TRBJ1-1
cdr3_nt: TGTGCCAGCTTCGCCGGTGGGGGGCTGGGCACTGAAGCTTTCTTT
cdr3_aa: CASFAGGGLGTEAFF

v_call: TRBV29-1
d_call: TRBD2
clone_size: -
j_call: TRBJ2-3
cdr3_nt: TGCAGCGTGGGACTAGCGGGGGGGAGAGATACGCAGTATTTT
cdr3_aa: CSVGLAGGRDTQYF

v_call: TRBV7-9
d_call: TRBD1
clone_size: once
j_call: TRBJ2-3
cdr3_nt: TGTGCCAGCAGCATCGGGACAGGGGCTAGCACAGATACGCAGTATTTT
cdr3_aa: CASSIGTGASTDTQYF

v_call: TRBV19
d_call: -
clone_size: -
j_call: TRBJ1-5
cdr3_nt: TGTGCCAGTACCACCTTAACCGGCCCAAATAGCAATCAGCCCCAGCATTTT
cdr3_aa: CASTTLTGPNSNQPQHF

v_call: TRBV2
d_call: -
clone_size: -
j_call: TRBJ2-5
cdr3_nt: TGTGCCAGCAGTGAAAAAATAGAACAAAGCCCCTCCACGATTTTGACCCAGTACTTC
cdr3_aa: CASSEKIEQSPSTILTQYF

v_call: TRBV6-6
d_call: -
clone_size: -
j_call: TRBJ2-7
cdr3_nt: TGTGCCAGCAGTTACTCGCGACCTGGGGCCTACGAGCAGTACTTC
cdr3_aa: CASSYSRPGAYEQYF

v_call: TRBV6-1
d_call: -
clone_size: few
j_call: TRBJ2-7
cdr3_nt: TGTGCCAGCCAGGGCGGGGTCTACGAGCAGTACTTC
cdr3_aa: CASQGGVYEQYF

v_call: TRBV28
d_call: TRBD1
clone_size: -
j_call: TRBJ1-2
cdr3_nt: TGTGCCAGCAGTCCCTCCGGGACAGGGAACTATGGCTACACCTTC
cdr3_aa: CASSPSGTGNYGYTF

v_call: TRBV19
d_call: TRBD1
clone_size: -
j_call: TRBJ1-6
cdr3_nt: TGTGCCAGTAGTATCCTCGCCGGGACAGGGAAATCATCCTATAATTCACCCCTCCACTTT
cdr3_aa: CASSILAGTGKSSYNSPLHF

v_call: TRBV6-5
d_call: TRBD1
clone_size: few
j_call: TRBJ2-3
cdr3_nt: TGTGCCAGCAGTTCGGAAGGGGGCTACGCAGATACGCAGTATTTT
cdr3_aa: CASSSEGGYADTQYF

v_call: TRBV7-9
d_call: -
clone_size: few
j_call: TRBJ2-2
cdr3_nt: TGTGCCAGCAGCTTAGAGGCAGGGGTCACCGGGGAGCTGTTTTTT
cdr3_aa: CASSLEAGVTGELFF

v_call: TRBV9
d_call: -
clone_size: -
j_call: TRBJ2-7
cdr3_nt: TGTGCCAGCAGCGTCTCCTACGAGCAGTACTTC
cdr3_aa: CASSVSYEQYF

v_call: TRBV4-1
d_call: TRBD1
clone_size: once
j_call: TRBJ1-5
cdr3_nt: TGCGCCAGCAGCCACCCGGGACAGGGCAATCAGCCCCAGCATTTT
cdr3_aa: CASSHPGQGNQPQHF

v_call: TRBV2
d_call: TRBD1
clone_size: -
j_call: TRBJ2-4
cdr3_nt: TGTGCCAGCAGCCTTGGACAGGGGGAAAACATTCAGTACTTC
cdr3_aa: CASSLGQGENIQYF

v_call: TRBV30
d_call: -
clone_size: -
j_call: TRBJ2-1
cdr3_nt: TGTGCCTGGAGTACGACGGGGAATGAGCAGTTCTTC
cdr3_aa: CAWSTTGNEQFF

v_call: TRBV19
d_call: -
clone_size: -
j_call: TRBJ1-6
cdr3_nt: TGTGCCAGTAGTTCAGAAGATTCCTATAATTCACCCCTCCACTTT
cdr3_aa: CASSSEDSYNSPLHF

v_call: TRBV19
d_call: -
clone_size: few
j_call: TRBJ1-5
cdr3_nt: TGTGCCAGTAATTGGGGTGGGAGCAATCAGCCCCAGCATTTT
cdr3_aa: CASNWGGSNQPQHF

v_call: TRBV7-6
d_call: -
clone_size: -
j_call: TRBJ2-7
cdr3_nt: TGTGCCAGCAGCTTAAAGGAGGGTACCTACGAGCAGTACTTC
cdr3_aa: CASSLKEGTYEQYF

v_call: TRBV27
d_call: -
clone_size: -
j_call: TRBJ2-7
cdr3_nt: TGTGCCAGCAGTTTAACCCCATCCTACGAGCAGTACTTC
cdr3_aa: CASSLTPSYEQYF

v_call: TRBV6-5
d_call: TRBD1
clone_size: -
j_call: TRBJ2-2
cdr3_nt: TGTGCCAGCAGTTACGGGACAGCGAACACCGGGAAGCTGTTTTTT
cdr3_aa: CASSYGTANTGKLFF

v_call: TRBV2
d_call: -
clone_size: once
j_call: TRBJ2-7
cdr3_nt: TGTGCCAGCAGTCAGGGCGACTACGAGCAGTACTTC
cdr3_aa: CASSQGDYEQYF

v_call: TRBV5-6
d_call: -
clone_size: -
j_call: TRBJ2-7
cdr3_nt: TGTGCCAGCAGCGCGACAGATACCTACGAGCAGTACTTC
cdr3_aa: CASSATDTYEQYF

v_call: TRBV4-2
d_call: -
clone_size: -
j_call: TRBJ1-1
cdr3_nt: TGTGCCAGCAGCCAAGTTGGGTTAACGGGGACTGAAGCTTTCTTT
cdr3_aa: CASSQVGLTGTEAFF

v_call: TRBV14
d_call: TRBD1
clone_size: -
j_call: TRBJ2-7
cdr3_nt: TGTGCCAGCAGCTGGACAGGGGGCCGGGAAGAGCAGTACTTC
cdr3_aa: CASSWTGGREEQYF

v_call: TRBV28
d_call: -
clone_size: few
j_call: TRBJ1-1
cdr3_nt: TGTGCCAGCAGCCCCGCAGGGCAAGCTTTCTTT
cdr3_aa: CASSPAGQAFF

v_call: TRBV7-6
d_call: TRBD2
clone_size: few
j_call: TRBJ2-3
cdr3_nt: TGTGCCAGCAGCTTAGCTGGCGGGGGGGATACGCAGTATTTT
cdr3_aa: CASSLAGGGDTQYF

v_call: TRBV6-5
d_call: -
clone_size: -
j_call: TRBJ1-1
cdr3_nt: TGTGCCAGCCGGAGCGATACTGAAGCTTTCTTT
cdr3_aa: CASRSDTEAFF

v_call: TRBV4-1
d_call: -
clone_size: -
j_call: TRBJ2-2
cdr3_nt: TGCGCCAGCAGCCATTGGGACCTGAACACCGGGGAGCTGTTTTTT
cdr3_aa: CASSHWDLNTGELFF

v_call: TRBV13
d_call: TRBD1
clone_size: few
j_call: TRBJ1-2
cdr3_nt: TGTGCCAGCAGCGGTTCCAGGGGGCACACTTATGGCTACACCTTC
cdr3_aa: CASSGSRGHTYGYTF

v_call: TRBV4-1
d_call: TRBD1
clone_size: few
j_call: TRBJ1-1
cdr3_nt: TGCGCCAGCAGCCATTCCACAGGGGACACTGAAGCTTTCTTT
cdr3_aa: CASSHSTGDTEAFF

v_call: TRBV6-5
d_call: TRBD1
clone_size: -
j_call: TRBJ1-4
cdr3_nt: TGTGCCAGCAGAATGGGACAGGGTAATGAAAAACTGTTTTTT
cdr3_aa: CASRMGQGNEKLFF

v_call: TRBV28
d_call: -
clone_size: -
j_call: TRBJ1-6
cdr3_nt: TGTGCCAGCAGCCTGACAGGAACTAATTCACCCCTCCACTTT
cdr3_aa: CASSLTGTNSPLHF

v_call: TRBV2
d_call: -
clone_size: few
j_call: TRBJ1-5
cdr3_nt: TGTGCCAGCAGTGAAGGGAGAGGGAGCAATCAGCCCCAGCATTTT
cdr3_aa: CASSEGRGSNQPQHF

v_call: TRBV9
d_call: TRBD1
clone_size: few
j_call: TRBJ2-1
cdr3_nt: TGTGCCAGCACCCAGGGGGACCTGTACAATGAGCAGTTCTTC
cdr3_aa: CASTQGDLYNEQFF

v_call: TRBV4-1
d_call: -
clone_size: -
j_call: TRBJ2-5
cdr3_nt: TGCGCCAGCAGCCAATGGGTGATGGATCAGGAGACCCAGTACTTC
cdr3_aa: CASSQWVMDQETQYF